This paragraph reports one T cell receptor (beta chain). Its target is unknown. These data come from a study of blood T cells in healthy people across ages. Study-level information: Capture via template switching afforded approximately one barcoded beta molecule per two T cells. Findings of the study overall: Significant beta diversity loss was already apparent by age about 39, declining roughly linearly.

Collection of ten milliliters of peripheral blood was performed for each donor. At least 6 micrograms of total RNA were extracted per sample. A sample-barcoded 5' primer and a J-beta primer mix were used in a second PCR of roughly 7 to 12 cycles. A single record per CDR3 protein comes from TCRdb applying MiXCR to the 5' RACE reads. The sample has roughly 1,300,000 distinct CDR3 sequences, approximately 63% seen once. This TCR derives from a man aged 18 to 29 in good health. Sequencing input: blood.

The CDR3, as DNA: TGTGCCAGCAGTGATGTGGGTCCGGAGACCCAGTACTTC. As protein: CASSDVGPETQYF. The V and J genes are TRBV2 and TRBJ2-7; the D is unclear. Judging by the DNA end, TRBJ2-5 fits better; the J call may be wrong. This CDR3 contains 13 residues. Germline values: CDR1 SNHLY, CDR2 FYNNEI.